What follows is one T cell receptor beta chain and its context. This clone was counted once. No antigen is known for it. Base qualities are not provided; no much larger clone lies one nucleotide away. The immunoSEQ Assay, a bias-controlled multiplex PCR, was used to amplify TCRbeta CDR3 regions from genomic DNA. Per the original workflow: The number of nucleated cells in each sample was estimated by amplification of reference gene primers within the assay. Sequence reads were collapsed and filtered to measure the absolute abundance of every unique TCRbeta CDR3 rearrangement. For each sample, productive Simpson clonality was calculated by taking the square root of Simpson's diversity index across productive rearrangements. TCRdb's version of the immuneACCESS table is confined to in-frame rearrangements and falls short of the full clone set. An unresolved V gene accounts for under half of the shortfall where checked; the remainder is of unknown origin. Clonal size and the V and J genes are those of that table, whereas D and trimming came from the DNA. In this sample the table shows fewer than 35,000 clones, about nine tenths of which occur a single time. The ten largest clones capture 25% of the sample.

The data stem from a study of blood T cell repertoires in COVID-19 (dated by TCRdb to the early 2020s). Background for the entire study: Collaborator samples came from the United States, Italy and Spain and covered acute and convalescent phases of COVID-19. The material from the prospective study consisted of cDNA or gDNA derived from T cells, B-cell-depleted T cells, or PBMCs. Subjects who had been exposed to COVID-19, were actively infected with it, or had recovered from it provided the deeply sampled blood TCRbeta repertoires that made up the dataset. The repertoires were made available in a free public database intended to serve as a resource for research on the immune response to SARS-CoV-2. The samples were drawn from the first 160 participants of the ongoing ImmuneRACE study and from 1,254 subjects provided by 6 global collaborators. Nearly every sample came with metadata listing a de-identified subject ID, COVID-19 status, age in years and sex. Where HLA class I and class II types were available, the types were taken from metadata supplied by the sample provider, not from assay-based typing. The paper's findings and limits, for the study overall: Clinical and demographic metadata were provided uncurated, with the amount varying by source and participant.

Whole blood was collected in K2EDTA tubes by collaborating institutions according to the institutions' own protocols. For TCRbeta analysis, collaborators shipped samples in one of three forms: frozen whole blood, isolated PBMCs, or DNA extracted from either of those sample types. CDR1 and CDR2 were assigned from the germline V gene (reference sequence) as SGHNT and YYREEE. The CDR3 covers 14 residues, taking in both the cysteine and the phenylalanine. Solely the CDR3 DNA is kept, with 42 bases framed from the first base. A distance of 11 bases separates the germline ends of V and J, which lose 1 base and 9 bases respectively.

This chain joins TRBV5-4 to TRBJ1-6; the D region possibly corresponds to TRBD1 (5 bases align). This clonotype originated in a woman older than 75 with active or convalescent COVID-19. Material: peripheral blood. The DNA is TGTGCCAGCAGCTTGCTGGGGGGGGGTTCACCCCTCCACTTT. Its protein reads: CASSLLGGGSPLHF.